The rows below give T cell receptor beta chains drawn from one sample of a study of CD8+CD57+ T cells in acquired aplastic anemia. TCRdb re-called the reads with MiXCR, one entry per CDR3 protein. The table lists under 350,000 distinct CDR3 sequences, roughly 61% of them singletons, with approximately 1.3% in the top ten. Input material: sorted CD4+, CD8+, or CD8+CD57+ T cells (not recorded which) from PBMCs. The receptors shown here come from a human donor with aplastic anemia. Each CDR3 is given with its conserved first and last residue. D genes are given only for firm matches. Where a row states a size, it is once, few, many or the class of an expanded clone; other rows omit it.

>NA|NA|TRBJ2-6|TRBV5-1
TGCGCCAGCAGCTTGGGGACAGCCAACGTCCTGACTTTC
CASSLGTANVLTF
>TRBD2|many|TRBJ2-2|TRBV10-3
TGTGCCATGGCCGGGACTAGCGGGGGGGAGCTGTTTTTT
CAMAGTSGGELFF
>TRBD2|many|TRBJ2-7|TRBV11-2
TGTGCCAGCAGCTTAGTGGGGGGACTAGCGGGGGGGCGGCCTACCTACGAGCAGTACTTC
CASSLVGGLAGGRPTYEQYF
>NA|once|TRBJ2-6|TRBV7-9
TGTGCCACCAGCAGGGACGGTACCTCTGGGGCCAACGTCCTGACTTTC
CATSRDGTSGANVLTF
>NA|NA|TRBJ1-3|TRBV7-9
TGTGCCAGCAGCTTAGCGTTCACAGGGTACTACACCATATATTTT
CASSLAFTGYYTIYF
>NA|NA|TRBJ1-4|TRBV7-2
TGCGCCAGCAGCCAAGGTCCGGGGTATAATGAAAAACTGTTTTTT
CASSQGPGYNEKLFF
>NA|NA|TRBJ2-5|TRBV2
TGTGCCAGCAGTGACTTGACCGGGGGCTACGGAGTGACCCAGTACTTC
CASSDLTGGYGVTQYF
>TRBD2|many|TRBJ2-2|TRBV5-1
TGCGCCAGCAGCTTGTTTGTGACTAGCGGGACCACCGGGGAGCTGTTTTTT
CASSLFVTSGTTGELFF
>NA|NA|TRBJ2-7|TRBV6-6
TGTGCCAGCAGTTACGCACGGGTAAAATACGAGCAGTACTTC
CASSYARVKYEQYF
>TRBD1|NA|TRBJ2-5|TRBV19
TGTGCCAGCTACCGGGACAGGGGGCCAGAGACCCAGTACTTC
CASYRDRGPETQYF
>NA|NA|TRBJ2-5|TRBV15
TGTGCCACCAGCAGAGAAGAGACCCAGTACTTC
CATSREETQYF
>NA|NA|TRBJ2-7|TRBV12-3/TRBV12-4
TGTGCCAGCAGTTACTCCGAAGTCGGCGGTGTCCCCTACGAGCAGTACTTC
CASSYSEVGGVPYEQYF
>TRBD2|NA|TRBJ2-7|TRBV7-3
TGTGCCAGCAGCGCCCTAGCGGGGGAGCGCTACGAGCAGTACTTC
CASSALAGERYEQYF
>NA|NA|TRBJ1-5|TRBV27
TGTGCCAGCAGTTTATCGTTGGGTAGCAATCAGCCCCAGCATTTT
CASSLSLGSNQPQHF